The 23 T cell receptor beta chains below were found in one sample sequenced in a study of cytomegalovirus exposure and HLA in healthy donors. Here immunoSEQ multiplex PCR was the method, and the copy in TCRdb shows in-frame clones only, minus some. The sample has a few hundred thousand clones; around 90% are singletons. Specimen: PBMCs. These receptors originate from a woman aged 18-29 years in good health and CMV-seronegative.

The V gene is TRBV19, the J gene TRBJ1-5; 9 bases agree with TRBD1. With V trimmed by 5 bases and J by 6 bases, 8 bases remained unmatched. Germline assignment: CDR1 LNHDA and CDR2 SQIVND (reference sequence). The length of the CDR3 is 15 residues. The CDR3 is CASSGGQGRFQPQHF. The DNA of the CDR3 is TGTGCCAGTAGTGGGGGACAGGGAAGGTTTCAGCCCCAGCATTTT.

This chain uses TRBV29-1 with TRBJ2-6; possible D gene TRBD1, 5 bases. The V gene's germline CDR1 is SQVTM and CDR2 ANQGSEA. This CDR3 region has 13 residues. V was pared by 5 bases and J by 11 bases, with 16 bases between. Here the CDR3 reads CSVSIREGDVLTF. The CDR3 DNA reads TGCAGCGTTTCTATCAGGGAAGGAGACGTCCTGACTTTC.

This chain uses TRBV6-5 with TRBJ1-5; TRBD1 might be the D (6 bases). Trimming took off 5 bases at V and 6 bases at J, with 14 bases between the two ends. The germline CDR1 and CDR2 sequences are MNHEY and SVGAGI. This CDR3 comprises 14 residues. CDR3 region: CASSDAGVGQPQHF. The CDR3 nucleotides are TGTGCCAGCAGTGACGCAGGGGTGGGTCAGCCCCAGCATTTT.

The rearrangement links TRBV19 to TRBJ1-5; 8 bases are a match to TRBD1. The CDR3 consists of 14 residues. Germline V gene sequence: CDR1 LNHDA, CDR2 SQIVND (reference sequence). Losses at the gene ends were 3 bases for V and 5 bases for J; bases not matched to a gene: 3. CDR3 DNA: TGTGCCAGTAGTATCGGACAGGGCTATCAGCCCCAGCATTTT. Amino acids: CASSIGQGYQPQHF.

The rearrangement joins TRBV28 to TRBJ2-7; 7 bases align to TRBD2. This CDR3 has 12 residues. Germline loops: CDR1 MDHEN, CDR2 SYDVKM. Trimming cost V 8 bases and J 4 bases; bases outside gene matches: 5. This CDR3 reads CASGSGRYEQYF. CDR3 bases: TGTGCCAGCGGATCCGGGAGGTACGAGCAGTACTTC.

This clone came up once. The rearrangement links TRBV18 to TRBJ1-4; D is unresolved. Germline loops: CDR1 KGHSH, CDR2 LQKENI. Trimming pared 6 bases from V and 4 bases from J, leaving 21 bases between. The CDR3 loop spans 17 amino acids. Here the CDR3 reads CASSLSEPTNSNEKLFF. DNA of the CDR3: TGTGCCAGCTCGCTTAGTGAGCCAACGAACAGTAATGAAAAACTGTTTTTT.

CDR3 residues: CASIRGTGISGANVLTF. The CDR3 region has the DNA TGTGCCAGCATAAGAGGGACAGGGATCTCTGGGGCCAACGTCCTGACTTTC. V is TRBV2 and J is TRBJ2-6, with TRBD1 matching over 9 bases. The V segment lost 7 bases and the J segment 0 bases; nucleotides outside the gene matches: 7. Germline lookup yields CDR1 SNHLY and CDR2 FYNNEI. There are 17 residues in the CDR3.

The gene calls are TRBV9 and TRBJ1-1, with D maybe TRBD1 (6 bases). Trimming removed 0 bases at V and 6 bases at J, with 24 bases between. From germline, CDR1 is SGDLS and CDR2 YYNGEE. The CDR3 has 18 residues. CDR3 sequence: CASSVVPSFLLGASEAFF. The CDR3 coding sequence is TGTGCCAGCAGCGTAGTTCCTTCATTTCTCTTGGGGGCTTCTGAAGCTTTCTTT.

The chain combines TRBV18 with TRBJ1-4; 9 positions agree with TRBD1. V gave up 4 bases and J gave up 5 bases; unmatched junction bases: 5. The CDR3 has 15 amino acids. The germline V gene has CDR1 KGHSH and CDR2 LQKENI. The CDR3 DNA reads as TGTGCCAGCTCACTAATGGACAGGGGAAATGAAAAACTGTTTTTT. Translated, it gives CASSLMDRGNEKLFF. Using reference TRBV18 and TRBJ1-4 for the parts outside the CDR3, the full variable domain is NAGVMQNPRHLVRRRGQEARLRCSPMKGHSHVYWYRQLPEEGLKFMVYLQKENIIDESGMPKERFSAEFPKEGPSILRIQQVVRGDSAAYFCASSLMDRGNEKLFFGSGTQLSVL.

This chain links TRBV7-3 with TRBJ1-1; D remains ambiguous. CDR1 and CDR2 (germline): SGHTA, FQGTGA. V lost 5 bases and J lost 1, with 11 bases in between. The CDR3 has 14 amino acids. CDR3 sequence: CASSPPTRNTEAFF. CDR3 sequence (DNA): TGTGCCAGCAGCCCACCGACACGGAACACTGAAGCTTTCTTT.

The chain is built from TRBV4-1 and TRBJ1-3; TRBD1 aligns across 7 bases. The germline gives CDR1 MGHRA, CDR2 YSYEKL. With V trimmed by 2 bases and J by 3 bases, 16 bases remained unmatched. The CDR3 covers 19 residues. The CDR3 DNA sequence: TGCGCCAGCAGCCAACCCCGGACAGGACGTCCCCGAGGTGGAAACACCATATATTTT. Translated: CASSQPRTGRPRGGNTIYF.

This sequence joins TRBV10-2 and TRBJ2-5, with TRBD1 as a possible D gene (6 bases). The germline V gene encodes CDR1 WSHSY and CDR2 SAAADI. This CDR3 comprises 15 residues. Deletions cut 8 bases from V and 3 bases from J, with 19 bases between. The CDR3 reads CASYPVQGQKETQYF. The CDR3 DNA reads as TGCGCCAGCTACCCTGTTCAAGGACAGAAAGAGACCCAGTACTTC.

This clone was seen just once. This chain connects TRBV7-9 to TRBJ2-3; unclear D gene. The CDR3 is made up of 12 amino acids. V lost 3 bases to trimming and J lost 5 bases, with 6 bases between them. Germline values: CDR1 SEHNR, CDR2 FQNEAQ (reference sequence). CDR3 residues: CASSFFRDTQYF. The CDR3 DNA reads TGTGCCAGCAGCTTTTTCAGAGATACGCAGTATTTT.

The gene calls are TRBV5-1 and TRBJ1-4; no reliable D call. This CDR3 spans 13 amino acids. The V end lost 0 bases, the J end lost 5 bases, and 5 bases lay between the germline ends. Looked up from germline, CDR1 is SGHRS and CDR2 is YFSETQ. CDR3 in amino acids: CASSLELNEKLFF. The CDR3 coding sequence is TGCGCCAGCAGCTTGGAACTAAATGAAAAACTGTTTTTT.

The V gene is TRBV7-6, the J gene TRBJ2-3; 9 bases match TRBD2. V gave up 5 bases and J gave up 3 bases; unmatched junction bases: 6. The CDR3 covers 15 residues. Germline CDR1 and CDR2: SGHVS and FNYEAQ. The DNA of the CDR3 is TGTGCCAGCAGCCCGGCAAGCGGGGGGACAGATACGCAGTATTTT. Protein sequence: CASSPASGGTDTQYF.

This chain uses TRBV27 with TRBJ2-3; possible D gene TRBD1, 5 bases. Per germline, CDR1 MNHEY and CDR2 SMNVEV (reference sequence). Between the trimmed V and J ends, which lost 5 bases and 4 bases, there was a span of 13 bases. The CDR3 spans 14 residues. The CDR3 region is CASSLGPPPDTQYF. CDR3 nucleotide sequence: TGTGCCAGCAGTCTGGGGCCCCCCCCAGATACGCAGTATTTT.

The V gene is TRBV4-1, the J gene TRBJ2-6; D is undetermined. This CDR3 spans 15 amino acids. Germline CDR1 reads MGHRA; CDR2 reads YSYEKL. Trimming stripped 3 bases from V and 2 bases from J, with 8 bases between. CDR3 nucleotides: TGCGCCAGCAGCCAGGGCCCCGCTGGGGCCAACGTCCTGACTTTC. Translation: CASSQGPAGANVLTF.

V usage is TRBV27 and J usage is TRBJ2-2; TRBD1 might be the D (6 bases). V lost 6 bases and J 3 bases, leaving 11 bases between the germline ends. The CDR3 covers 14 residues. In germline, CDR1 is MNHEY, CDR2 SMNVEV (reference sequence). CDR3 sequence: CASSPTGYTGELFF. CDR3 nucleotide sequence: TGTGCCAGCAGCCCAACAGGGTACACCGGGGAGCTGTTTTTT.

As regards this clone: Other DNA sequences in this sample translate to the same CDR3. This chain joins TRBV7-9 and TRBJ2-7, with D tentatively TRBD2 (7 bases). CDR1 is SEHNR and CDR2 is FQNEAQ in the germline V gene (reference sequence). This CDR3 has 15 amino acids. V was clipped by 3 bases and J by 0 bases, with 12 bases between them. The CDR3 region has the DNA TGTGCCAGCAGCTTGGAGGGAGGGGGCTCCTACGAGCAGTACTTC. It codes for CASSLEGGGSYEQYF. The whole variable domain, filled in from reference TRBV7-9 and TRBJ2-7, reads DTGVSQNPRHKITKRGQNVTFRCDPISEHNRLYWYRQTLGQGPEFLTYFQNEAQLEKSRLLSDRFSAERPKGSFSTLEIQRTEQGDSAMYLCASSLEGGGSYEQYFGPGTRLTVT.

The V and J genes are TRBV5-6 and TRBJ2-3; 9 nucleotides align to TRBD1. Germline V gene data show CDR1 as SGHDT and CDR2 as YYEEEE. The V segment lost 4 bases and the J segment 0 bases; nucleotides outside the gene matches: 6. CDR3 size: 16 residues. The CDR3 region is CASSGGTGTSTDTQYF. DNA of the CDR3: TGTGCCAGCAGCGGAGGGACAGGGACTAGCACAGATACGCAGTATTTT.

CDR3 DNA sequence: TGTGCCAGCAGCCTCCTTACATTGTCCCGATATTCACCCCTCCACTTT. Translating gives CASSLLTLSRYSPLHF. The genes are TRBV28 and TRBJ1-6; D remains ambiguous. Germline V gene data show CDR1 as MDHEN and CDR2 as SYDVKM. CDR3 length: 16 amino acids. V lost 6 bases and J lost 8, with 20 bases in between.

The rearrangement links TRBV27 to TRBJ1-2; the D gene is possibly TRBD1 (6 bases). The CDR3 consists of 13 residues. CDR1 and CDR2 from the germline V gene are MNHEY and SMNVEV (reference sequence). V shed 6 bases and J shed 2 bases, with 10 bases lying between them. DNA of the CDR3: TGTGCCAGCAGCAGAACAGGGAACTATGGCTACACCTTC. Translating gives CASSRTGNYGYTF.

This clone has more than one count but fewer than ten. The J gene is TRBJ2-1, the V gene TRBV27; a possible D gene is TRBD2 (6 bases). Germline CDR1 reads MNHEY; CDR2 reads SMNVEV (reference sequence). Trimming cost V 7 bases and J 1 base, with 11 bases left between them. This CDR3 contains 14 residues. CDR3 in amino acids: CASTWGVSYNEQFF. In DNA form, the CDR3 reads TGTGCCAGCACATGGGGGGTTTCCTACAATGAGCAGTTCTTC.